This TCR beta chain was recorded in a study of blood T cell repertoires in COVID-19. Turning to the study itself: COVID-19 samples collected from the United States, Italy and Spain covered acute and convalescent phases.

The V end lost 6 bases, the J end lost 4 bases, and 8 bases lay between the germline ends. The CDR3 extends over 12 amino acids. As handled by the study authors: Nucleated cell counts were estimated from reference gene primer amplification. Using immunoSEQ multiplex PCR, the repertoire was profiled, and TCRdb retains in-frame clones only, with some absent. V and J calls plus clone size are reproduced from that table; the DNA served to infer D and trimming. In the table there are more than 200,000 clones, 84% of which are singletons. The sequence was obtained from a man in his 60s with acute or convalescent COVID-19. The chain is built from TRBV12-3 or TRBV12-4 and TRBJ2-3; D is unresolved. Sequencing used peripheral blood. CDR3 sequence reads: CASRGEADTQYF. As DNA, the CDR3 is TGTGCCAGCAGGGGTGAGGCAGATACGCAGTATTTT.